One and the same sample provided the 24 T cell receptor beta chains below, sequenced in a study of blood T cell repertoires in COVID-19. Clones were read by immunoSEQ multiplex PCR, and TCRdb kept only the in-frame ones, dropping some. The data contain some 350,000 clones, 70% to 90% of them singletons. The sample comprised peripheral blood. The receptors here all came from a human donor in a cohort sampled during active COVID-19.

V is TRBV12-1 and J is TRBJ1-5; the listed D gene, TRBD1, was not tested against the DNA. TRBV12-1 represents a pseudogene. The CDR3 loop spans 16 amino acids. CDR3 protein: CASSPSTGWSNQPQHF. The CDR3 coding sequence is TGTGCCAGCAGCCCATCGACAGGGTGGAGCAATCAGCCCCAGCATTTT.

The chain carries TRBV28 and TRBJ2-1; 7 positions agree with TRBD1. This CDR3 is 15 amino acids long. The germline V gene encodes CDR1 MDHEN and CDR2 SYDVKM. V shed 3 bases and J 0 bases; nucleotides not matched to a gene: 2. CDR3 loop: CASSLTGISYNEQFF. Written as DNA, the CDR3 is TGTGCCAGCAGTTTGACAGGGATCTCCTACAATGAGCAGTTCTTC.

This clone was seen just once. The gene calls are TRBV6-5 and TRBJ1-2; 7 nucleotides line up with TRBD1. The CDR3 extends over 13 amino acids. V shed 2 bases, J shed 8 bases, and the junction held 5 bases outside the gene matches. Germline assignment: CDR1 MNHEY and CDR2 SVGAGI. The DNA of the CDR3 is TGTGCCAGCAGTTACATTCAGGGACAGGGCTACACCTTC. This gives the protein CASSYIQGQGYTF.

The chain couples TRBV2 to TRBJ2-7; 9 positions agree with TRBD2. The V and J ends lost 6 bases and 5 bases, in that order; junction bases with no gene match: 14. Germline CDR1 reads SNHLY; CDR2 reads FYNNEI. The CDR3 spans 16 residues. The DNA for the CDR3 is TGTGCCAGCAGGAACCTGATAGCGGGAGCATCGCACGAGCAGTACTTC. It encodes CASRNLIAGASHEQYF.

This sequence joins TRBV19 and TRBJ1-1; D might be TRBD1 (5 bases). The CDR3 loop spans 13 amino acids. Germline CDR1 LNHDA, CDR2 SQIVND (reference sequence). V was pared by 6 bases and J by 7 bases, with 15 bases between. CDR3 region: CASRGPGGDEAFF. Here the CDR3 DNA reads TGTGCCAGTAGGGGGCCCGGCGGTGATGAAGCTTTCTTT.

The chain couples TRBV4-1 to TRBJ1-5, with 8 positions matching TRBD1. The CDR3 length is 15 residues. The trim removed 5 bases at V and 5 bases at J, leaving 8 bases unmatched. Germline CDR1 reads MGHRA; CDR2 reads YSYEKL. CDR3 coding DNA: TGCGCCAGCAGCTTCCGGGACAGGATCCATCAGCCCCAGCATTTT. This encodes CASSFRDRIHQPQHF.

The chain couples TRBV9 to TRBJ2-5; the D is unclear. The CDR3 loop spans 14 amino acids. Germline CDR1 reads SGDLS; CDR2 reads YYNGEE. The V end lost 1 base, the J end lost 2 bases, and 9 bases lay between the germline ends. CDR3 coding DNA: TGTGCCAGCAGCGTACTAGGAATTCAAGAGACCCAGTACTTC. It encodes CASSVLGIQETQYF.

The chain uses TRBV7-9 and TRBJ1-1; no definite D call. This CDR3 has 12 residues. The germline gives CDR1 SEHNR, CDR2 FQNEAQ (reference sequence). The CDR3 spells CALAWGATEAFF. In DNA form, the CDR3 reads TGTGCTCTAGCCTGGGGAGCCACTGAAGCTTTCTTT.

V and J are TRBV30 and TRBJ2-1; 7 bases fit TRBD1. The germline CDR1 and CDR2 sequences are GTSNPN and SVGIG (reference sequence). Trimming took 7 bases from V and 4 from J; bases not matched to a gene: 7. This CDR3 is built from 13 residues. As DNA, the CDR3 is TGTGCCTTGTTAGGGGGCCTTTACAATGAGCAGTTCTTC. Translation: CALLGGLYNEQFF.

This chain links TRBV11-2 with TRBJ2-3; 9 bases match TRBD2. This CDR3 is built from 15 residues. The V gene end was trimmed by 5 bases and the J gene end by 5 bases; junction bases not matched to a gene: 8. Germline V gene lookup returns CDR1 SGHAT and CDR2 FQNNGV. The CDR3 region is CASSLLAGDGDTQYF. For the CDR3, the DNA is TGTGCCAGCAGCCTGTTAGCGGGGGATGGAGATACGCAGTATTTT. Based on the CDR3 plus reference TRBV11-2 and TRBJ2-3, the full variable domain is EAGVAQSPRYKIIEKRQSVAFWCNPISGHATLYWYQQILGQGPKLLIQFQNNGVVDDSQLPKDRFSAERLKGVDSTLKIQPAKLEDSAVYLCASSLLAGDGDTQYFGPGTRLTVL.

The V call is TRBV30, the J call TRBJ2-5; 7 nucleotides line up with TRBD2. Germline V gene data show CDR1 as GTSNPN and CDR2 as SVGIG (reference sequence). The CDR3 is 13 residues long. The J segment lost 2 bases and the V segment lost 3 bases, leaving 3 bases of the junction unmatched. The DNA of the CDR3 is TGTGCCTGGAGGGGAGGGGAACAAGAGACCCAGTACTTC. Its protein product is CAWRGGEQETQYF.

The sample holds a few counts of this clone. This chain uses TRBV6-5 with TRBJ1-4; 8 bases are shared with TRBD1. With V trimmed by 5 bases and J by 7 bases, 6 bases remained unmatched. The CDR3 sequence is 14 residues long. Germline CDR1 reads MNHEY; CDR2 reads SVGAGI. CDR3: CASSNGQGTEKLFF. The CDR3 region has the DNA TGTGCCAGCAGTAACGGACAGGGAACTGAAAAACTGTTTTTT.

The genes are TRBV11-2 and TRBJ2-7, with D perhaps matching TRBD2 (6 bases). The CDR3 contains 15 residues. The germline CDR1 and CDR2 sequences are SGHAT and FQNNGV. The V gene lost 1 base and the J gene lost 6 bases, with 16 bases spanning the gap. The CDR3 region has the DNA TGTGCCAGCAGCTTAGGGCCCGGAGCGCGGGGCGAGCAGTACTTC. This gives the protein CASSLGPGARGEQYF.

The V and J genes are TRBV20-1 and TRBJ2-7; 8 positions match TRBD2. J lost 0 bases, V lost 3 bases, and 10 bases had no gene match. The CDR3 covers 16 residues. Germline lookup yields CDR1 DFQATT and CDR2 SNEGSKA (reference sequence). CDR3: CSASPRGGLYSYEQYF. The CDR3 coding sequence is TGCAGTGCTAGTCCCCGGGGGGGACTGTACTCCTACGAGCAGTACTTC.

The CDR3: CASSGTLASLSYEQYF. As DNA, the CDR3 is TGTGCCAGCAGCGGGACACTGGCGTCCCTCTCCTACGAGCAGTACTTC. This chain connects TRBV2 to TRBJ2-7, with D perhaps TRBD1 (6 bases). The CDR3 has 16 amino acids. Trimming took off 6 bases at V and 0 bases at J, with 18 bases between the two ends. Germline V lookup: CDR1 SNHLY, CDR2 FYNNEI.

The DNA of the CDR3 is TGTGCCAGCAGTGACGGACTAGCGGGGAACAATGAGCAGTTCTTC. Amino acid sequence: CASSDGLAGNNEQFF. The rearrangement uses TRBV25-1 and TRBJ2-1, with TRBD2 identical over 12 bases. Trimming removed 3 bases from V and 5 bases from J; junction bases left unmatched: 2. The length of the CDR3 is 15 residues. Germline V gene lookup returns CDR1 MGHDK and CDR2 SYGVNS.

The rearrangement joins TRBV5-8 to TRBJ1-6; D is unclear. The CDR3 is 13 residues long. V shed 1 base and J shed 7 bases, with 6 bases lying between them. From germline, CDR1 is SGHTS and CDR2 YDEGEE. The CDR3 reads CASSLSVNSPLHF. CDR3 in DNA: TGTGCCAGCAGCTTGTCGGTCAATTCACCCCTCCACTTT.

This chain joins TRBV4-1 and TRBJ1-4, with D perhaps matching TRBD1 (5 bases). Per germline, CDR1 MGHRA and CDR2 YSYEKL. V was trimmed by 4 bases and J by 8 bases, leaving 17 bases between them. The CDR3 is 15 amino acids. The chain's CDR3 is CASSPFQGFREKLFF. Here the CDR3 DNA reads TGCGCCAGCAGCCCATTCCAGGGATTTAGAGAAAAACTGTTTTTT.

The count of this clone is one. This rearrangement joins TRBV4-1 to TRBJ2-1; 15 nucleotides align to TRBD2. V was pared by 1 base and J by 4 bases, with 5 bases of the junction left unmatched. This CDR3 is built from 18 residues. Germline assignment: CDR1 MGHRA and CDR2 YSYEKL. The CDR3 protein is CASSQVTGLAGGYNEQFF. The CDR3 DNA sequence: TGCGCCAGCAGCCAAGTAACAGGACTAGCGGGAGGGTACAATGAGCAGTTCTTC.

The gene calls are TRBV5-1 and TRBJ2-3; TRBD2 is a possible D gene (5 bases). Trimming left V 3 bases short and J 3 bases short, with 11 bases between. Germline-derived CDR1 and CDR2 are SGHRS and YFSETQ. The CDR3 spans 14 residues. CDR3 loop: CASSWSGQTDTQYF. CDR3 DNA: TGCGCCAGCAGCTGGAGCGGCCAGACAGATACGCAGTATTTT.

The chain uses TRBV5-1 and TRBJ1-6; 9 bases match TRBD1. The CDR3 runs 15 residues. Trimming cost V 5 bases and J 7 bases; bases outside gene matches: 7. Germline CDR1 SGHRS, CDR2 YFSETQ. CDR3 nucleotides: TGCGCCAGCAGGACCGGGACAGGGCAAAATTCACCCCTCCACTTT. The encoded protein is CASRTGTGQNSPLHF.

V is TRBV11-2 and J is TRBJ1-5; D might be TRBD1 (5 bases). Trimming removed 5 bases at V and 5 bases at J, with 16 bases between. The CDR3 is 15 residues long. Germline values: CDR1 SGHAT, CDR2 FQNNGV. CDR3 nucleotides: TGTGCCAGCAGCCCCGCGGCAGGGCCCTATCAGCCCCAGCATTTT. Translated: CASSPAAGPYQPQHF.

The chain has TRBV3-1 (or the pseudogene TRBV3-2) and TRBJ1-1; the D is unclear. Germline CDR1 LGHDT, CDR2 YNNKEL (reference sequence). The CDR3 extends over 16 amino acids. V lost 4 bases and J 1 base, leaving 16 bases between the germline ends. The CDR3: CASSPNPGLGNTEAFF. CDR3 DNA sequence: TGTGCCAGCAGCCCGAATCCGGGTTTGGGGAACACTGAAGCTTTCTTT.

The chain is built from TRBV6-5 and TRBJ2-5; perhaps TRBD2 as D (5 bases). Germline V CDR1 and CDR2: MNHEY, SVGAGI. V shed 6 bases and J shed 7 bases, with 9 bases lying between them. The CDR3 runs 11 residues. CDR3 bases: TGTGCCAGCAGGGAGGTGGGGACCCAGTACTTC. The encoded protein is CASREVGTQYF.